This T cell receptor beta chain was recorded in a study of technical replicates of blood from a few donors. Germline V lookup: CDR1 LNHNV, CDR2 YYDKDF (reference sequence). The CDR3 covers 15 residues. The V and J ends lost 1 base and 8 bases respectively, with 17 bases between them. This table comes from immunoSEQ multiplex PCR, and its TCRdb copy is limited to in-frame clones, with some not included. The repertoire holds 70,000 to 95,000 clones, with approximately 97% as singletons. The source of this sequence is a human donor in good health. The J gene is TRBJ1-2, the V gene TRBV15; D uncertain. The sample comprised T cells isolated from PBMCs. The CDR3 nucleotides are TGTGCCACCAGCAGAGTTGGGGAGAGCTATTGGGGCTACACCTTC. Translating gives CATSRVGESYWGYTF.